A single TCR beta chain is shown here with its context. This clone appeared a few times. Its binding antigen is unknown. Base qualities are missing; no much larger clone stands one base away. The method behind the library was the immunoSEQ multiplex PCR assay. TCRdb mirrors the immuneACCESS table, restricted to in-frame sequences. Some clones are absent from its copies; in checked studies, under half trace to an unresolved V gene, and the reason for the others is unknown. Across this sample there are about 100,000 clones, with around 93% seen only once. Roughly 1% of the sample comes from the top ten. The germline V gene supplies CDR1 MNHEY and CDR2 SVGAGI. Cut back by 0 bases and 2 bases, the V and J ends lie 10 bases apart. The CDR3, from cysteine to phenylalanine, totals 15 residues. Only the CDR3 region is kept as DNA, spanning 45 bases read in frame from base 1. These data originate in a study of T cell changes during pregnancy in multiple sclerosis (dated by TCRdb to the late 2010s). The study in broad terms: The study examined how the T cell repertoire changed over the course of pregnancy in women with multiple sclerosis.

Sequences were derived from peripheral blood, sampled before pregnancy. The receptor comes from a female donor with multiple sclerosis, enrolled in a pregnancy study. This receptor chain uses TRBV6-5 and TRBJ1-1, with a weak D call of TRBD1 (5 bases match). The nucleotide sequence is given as TGTGCCAGCAGTTACTCGTCCAGGGCAAACACTGAAGCTTTCTTT. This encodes CASSYSSRANTEAFF.